This TCR beta chain was observed in a study of Graves' ophthalmopathy and Graves' hyperthyroidism. Study-wide background: Peripheral blood collection took place at initial diagnosis, before any treatment. Study-level results: Cross-validated, the 13-signature model showed 87.88%/81.08% sensitivity/specificity, and 80%/75% in the test set.

Uncontrolled infections, other autoimmune diseases, pregnancy or lactation barred patients from enrollment. This clonotype showed up many times. Its target is not known. The V gene end was trimmed by 4 bases and the J gene end by 3 bases; junction bases not matched to a gene: 12. The CDR3 contains 17 residues. Germline-derived CDR1 and CDR2 are LGHDT and YNNKEL (reference sequence). TCR beta CDR3 amplification used RNA transcripts. HTBI primers were used in a first-round RT-PCR, which preceded a second-round multiplex PCR. TCRdb itself ran the multiplex PCR reads through MiXCR, one entry per CDR3 protein. This table has under 400,000 distinct CDR3 sequences, 15% to 20% appearing once.

Material for sequencing was peripheral blood. The chain links TRBV3-1 to TRBJ1-2; 9 nucleotides line up with TRBD1. This TCR was sampled from an adult man with Graves' ophthalmopathy. CDR3 DNA sequence: TGTGCCAGCAGCCGGAAACTACAGGGGGCAAAAGACTATGGCTACACCTTC. Amino acids: CASSRKLQGAKDYGYTF.